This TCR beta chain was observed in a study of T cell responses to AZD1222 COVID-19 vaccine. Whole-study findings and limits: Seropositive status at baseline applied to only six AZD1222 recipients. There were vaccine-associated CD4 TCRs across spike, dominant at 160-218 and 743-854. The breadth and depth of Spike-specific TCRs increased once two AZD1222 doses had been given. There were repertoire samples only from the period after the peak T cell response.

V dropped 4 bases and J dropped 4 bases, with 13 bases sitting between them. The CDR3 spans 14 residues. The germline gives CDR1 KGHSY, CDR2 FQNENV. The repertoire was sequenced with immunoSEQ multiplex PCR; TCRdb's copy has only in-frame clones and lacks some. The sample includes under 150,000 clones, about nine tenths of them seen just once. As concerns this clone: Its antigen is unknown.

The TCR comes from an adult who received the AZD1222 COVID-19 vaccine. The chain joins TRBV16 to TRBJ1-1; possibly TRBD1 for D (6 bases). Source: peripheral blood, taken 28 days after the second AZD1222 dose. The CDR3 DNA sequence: TGTGCCAGCAGCCGAATCCTAGGGGGCACTGAAGCTTTCTTT. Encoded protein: CASSRILGGTEAFF.